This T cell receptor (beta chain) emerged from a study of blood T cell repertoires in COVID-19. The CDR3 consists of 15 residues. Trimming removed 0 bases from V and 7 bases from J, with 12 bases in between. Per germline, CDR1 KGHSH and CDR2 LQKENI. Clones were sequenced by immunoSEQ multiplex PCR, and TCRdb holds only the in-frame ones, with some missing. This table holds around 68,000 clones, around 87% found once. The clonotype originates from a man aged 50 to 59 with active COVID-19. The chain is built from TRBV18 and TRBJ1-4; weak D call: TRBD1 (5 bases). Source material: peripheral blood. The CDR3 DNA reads TGTGCCAGCTCACCACCGGGACTGCAGGGTGAAAAACTGTTTTTT. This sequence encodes CASSPPGLQGEKLFF.